A selection of T cell receptor beta chains follows, all from one sample in a study of blood T cell repertoires in COVID-19. Assay used: immunoSEQ multiplex PCR; TCRdb lists only in-frame clones, some missing. In the table there are approximately 100,000 clones, around nine tenths of which are singletons. The sample was peripheral blood. These receptors all come from a human donor with acute or convalescent COVID-19. The donor label of this sample is uncertain. CDR3s include the opening cysteine and the closing phenylalanine or tryptophan.

v_gene	j_gene	CDR3aa
TRBV19	TRBJ1-1	CASRRGTVNTEAFF
TRBV4-2	TRBJ1-6	CASSQEGQGGNSPLHF
TRBV15	TRBJ2-1	CATSRGTSGNNEQFF
TRBV6-6	TRBJ2-1	CASGGSKGTEQFF
TRBV5-8	TRBJ2-2	CASRLTGELFF
TRBV30	TRBJ1-1	CAWNRVVGTEAFF
TRBV30	TRBJ1-1	CACTPTVNTEAFF
TRBV7-2	TRBJ2-1	CASSPPGQGYEQFF
TRBV7-2	TRBJ2-1	CASSMGTGTYNEQFF
TRBV3-1/TRBV3-2	TRBJ1-2	CASSLVQGSGYTF
TRBV7-9	TRBJ2-5	CASSLSLAGVRETQYF
TRBV11-2	TRBJ2-1	CASSLVGGPNNEQFF
TRBV10-3	TRBJ1-3	CAIRAELGQEGGNTIYF
TRBV27	TRBJ1-6	CASGRRTASVYNSPLHF
TRBV9	TRBJ1-2	CASSGRASYGYTF
TRBV14	TRBJ2-2	CASSPEDRRGTGELFF
TRBV28	TRBJ2-7	CASTQGGSVLYEQYF
TRBV19	TRBJ2-7	CASSTRDYPTYEQYF
TRBV9	TRBJ2-2	CASSAYTGELFF
TRBV7-6	TRBJ2-3	CASSLGPTSGISTDTQYF
TRBV19	TRBJ1-1	CASRRQGAPEAFF
TRBV6-2/TRBV6-3	TRBJ1-6	CASSYFGSNSPLHF
TRBV29-1	TRBJ2-1	CSGYSSGTNNEQFF
TRBV19	TRBJ2-7	CASSTTYRDEQYF
TRBV2	TRBJ2-7	CASSVDRPVLSEQYF
TRBV23-1	TRBJ2-5	CASRRGRDGREAQETQYF
TRBV2	TRBJ2-1	CASSQRRKQFF
TRBV25-1	TRBJ2-5	CASSANRQGAGGTQYF
TRBV3-1/TRBV3-2	TRBJ2-3	CASSQGVTGSQYF
TRBV2	TRBJ2-5	CASSVGRQETQYF
TRBV6-5	TRBJ1-5	CASSYQGNQPQHF
TRBV7-6	TRBJ2-3	CASSLTTSGSTDTQYF
TRBV5-1	TRBJ2-4	CASSLAAASGGAGDLYF
TRBV5-4	TRBJ1-1	CASSLTGLNTEAFF
TRBV7-9	TRBJ2-2	CASSHWVAGPGELFF
TRBV21-1	TRBJ1-6	CASSKALCEQVVFLVSPLHF
TRBV9	TRBJ2-3	CASSVDPGLATDTQYF
TRBV5-4	TRBJ2-3	CASSVRPSGGIDTQYF
TRBV5-1	TRBJ2-3	CASSLLAGSTDTQYF
TRBV5-4	TRBJ1-3	CASSFGVQDTIYF
TRBV6-2/TRBV6-3	TRBJ1-5	CASSYFSGNQPQHF
TRBV30	TRBJ1-1	CAWGLGHTGGRAFF
TRBV4-3	TRBJ1-1	CASSDFRGQSTKNTEAFF
TRBV5-1	TRBJ2-5	CASSSAGGKETQYF
TRBV14	TRBJ2-1	CASSQDLVPSEQFF
TRBV5-1	TRBJ2-1	CASSLVGGGPRYNEQFF
TRBV29-1	TRBJ1-1	CSATQGWRMGDTEAFF
TRBV6-5	TRBJ1-1	CAAGRGYTEAFF
TRBV6-2/TRBV6-3	TRBJ1-2	CASSYGDRPNYGYTF
TRBV18	TRBJ2-2	CASSPEPTGPGELFF
TRBV30	TRBJ2-1	CAWSIWPRTGGNEQFF
TRBV9	TRBJ2-1	CASSVESGGFDEQFF
TRBV19	TRBJ1-1	CASKGHLNTEAFF
TRBV5-1	TRBJ1-4	CASSLALGQGEKLFF
TRBV27	TRBJ2-5	CASSTHAGTAETQYF
TRBV5-8	TRBJ1-2	CASSSGDSYGYTF
TRBV12-3/TRBV12-4	TRBJ2-5	CASSFTEETQYF